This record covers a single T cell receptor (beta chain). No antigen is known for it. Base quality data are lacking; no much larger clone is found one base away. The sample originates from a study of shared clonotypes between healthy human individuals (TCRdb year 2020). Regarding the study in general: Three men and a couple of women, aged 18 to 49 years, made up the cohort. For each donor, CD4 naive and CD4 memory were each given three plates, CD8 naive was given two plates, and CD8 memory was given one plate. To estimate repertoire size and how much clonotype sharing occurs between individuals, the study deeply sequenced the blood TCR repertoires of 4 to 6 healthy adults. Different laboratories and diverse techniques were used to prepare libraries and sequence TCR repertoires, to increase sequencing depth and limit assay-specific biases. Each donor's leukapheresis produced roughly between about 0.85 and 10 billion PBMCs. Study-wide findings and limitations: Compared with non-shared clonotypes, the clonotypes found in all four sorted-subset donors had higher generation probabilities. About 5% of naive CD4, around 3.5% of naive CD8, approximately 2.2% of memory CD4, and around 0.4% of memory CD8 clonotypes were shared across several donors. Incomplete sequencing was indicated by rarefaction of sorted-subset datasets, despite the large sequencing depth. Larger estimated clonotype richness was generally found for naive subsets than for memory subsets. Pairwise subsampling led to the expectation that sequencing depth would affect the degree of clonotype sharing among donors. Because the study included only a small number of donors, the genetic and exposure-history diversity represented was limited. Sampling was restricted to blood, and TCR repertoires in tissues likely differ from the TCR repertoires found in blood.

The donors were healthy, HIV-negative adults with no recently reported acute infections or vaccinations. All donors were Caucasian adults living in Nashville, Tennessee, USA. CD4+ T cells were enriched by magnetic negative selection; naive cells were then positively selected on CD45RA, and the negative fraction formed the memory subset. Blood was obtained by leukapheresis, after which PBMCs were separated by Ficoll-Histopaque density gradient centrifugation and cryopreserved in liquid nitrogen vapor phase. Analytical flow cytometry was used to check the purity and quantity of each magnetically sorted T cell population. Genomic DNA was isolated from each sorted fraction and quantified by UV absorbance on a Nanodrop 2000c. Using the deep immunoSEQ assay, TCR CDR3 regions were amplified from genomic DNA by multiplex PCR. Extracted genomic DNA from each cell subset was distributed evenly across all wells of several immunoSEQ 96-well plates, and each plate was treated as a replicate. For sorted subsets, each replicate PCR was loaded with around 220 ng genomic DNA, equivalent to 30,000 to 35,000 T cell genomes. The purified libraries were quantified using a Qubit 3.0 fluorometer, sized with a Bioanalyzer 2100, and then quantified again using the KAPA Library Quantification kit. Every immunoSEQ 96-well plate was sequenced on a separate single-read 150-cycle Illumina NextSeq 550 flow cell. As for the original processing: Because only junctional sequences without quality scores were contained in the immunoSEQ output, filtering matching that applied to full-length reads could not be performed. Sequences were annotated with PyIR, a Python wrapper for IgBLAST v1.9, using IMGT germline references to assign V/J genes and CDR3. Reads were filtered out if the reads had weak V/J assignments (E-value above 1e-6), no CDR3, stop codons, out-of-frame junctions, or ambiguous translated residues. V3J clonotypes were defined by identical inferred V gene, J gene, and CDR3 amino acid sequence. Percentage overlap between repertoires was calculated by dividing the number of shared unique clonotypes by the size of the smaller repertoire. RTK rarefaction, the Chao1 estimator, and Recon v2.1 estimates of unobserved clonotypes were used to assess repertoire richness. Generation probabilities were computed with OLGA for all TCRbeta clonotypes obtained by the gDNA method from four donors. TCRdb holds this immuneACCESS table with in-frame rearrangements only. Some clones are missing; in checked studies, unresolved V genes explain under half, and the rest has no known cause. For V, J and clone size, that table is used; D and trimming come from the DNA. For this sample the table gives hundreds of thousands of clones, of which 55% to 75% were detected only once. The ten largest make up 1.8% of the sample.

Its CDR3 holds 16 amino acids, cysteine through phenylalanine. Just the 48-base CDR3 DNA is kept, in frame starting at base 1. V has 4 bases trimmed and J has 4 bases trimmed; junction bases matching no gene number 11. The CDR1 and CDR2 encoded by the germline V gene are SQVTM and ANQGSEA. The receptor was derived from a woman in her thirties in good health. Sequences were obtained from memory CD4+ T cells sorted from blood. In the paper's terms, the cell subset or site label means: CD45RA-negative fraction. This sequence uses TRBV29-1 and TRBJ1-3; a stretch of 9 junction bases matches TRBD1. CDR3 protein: CSVATFGQGIGNTIYF. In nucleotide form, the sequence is TGCAGCGTTGCGACCTTCGGACAGGGGATCGGAAACACCATATATTTT.